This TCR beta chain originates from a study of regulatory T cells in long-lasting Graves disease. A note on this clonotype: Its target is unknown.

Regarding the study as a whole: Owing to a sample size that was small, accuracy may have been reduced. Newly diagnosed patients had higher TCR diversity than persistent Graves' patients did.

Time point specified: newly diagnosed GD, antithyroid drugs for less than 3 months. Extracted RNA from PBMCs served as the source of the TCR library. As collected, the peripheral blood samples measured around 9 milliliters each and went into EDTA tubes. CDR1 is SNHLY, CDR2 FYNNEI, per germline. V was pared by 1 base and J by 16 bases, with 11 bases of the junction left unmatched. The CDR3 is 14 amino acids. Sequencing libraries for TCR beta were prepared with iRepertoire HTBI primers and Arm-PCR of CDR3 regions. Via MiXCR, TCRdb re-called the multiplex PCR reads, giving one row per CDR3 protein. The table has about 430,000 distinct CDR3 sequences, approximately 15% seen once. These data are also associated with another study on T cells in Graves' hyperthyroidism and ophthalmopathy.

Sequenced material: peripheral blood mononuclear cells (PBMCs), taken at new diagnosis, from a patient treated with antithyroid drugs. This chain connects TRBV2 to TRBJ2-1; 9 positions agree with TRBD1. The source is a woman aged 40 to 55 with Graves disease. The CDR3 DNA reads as TGTGCCAGCAGTGAAGGGCCGGGACAGGGATTGTTTTTCTTC. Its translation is CASSEGPGQGLFFF.